The rows below give T cell receptor beta chains drawn from one sample of a study of T cells in Graves' hyperthyroidism and ophthalmopathy. TCRdb recomputed calls from the multiplex PCR reads with MiXCR, one row per CDR3 protein. The sample gives over 500,000 distinct CDR3 sequences, 40% to 50% of which show up once; about 43% is in the top ten. The specimen sequenced was peripheral blood or thyroid tissue (not recorded which). These receptor sequences come from an adult woman with Graves' disease, either hyperthyroidism or ophthalmopathy (not recorded which). CDR3s leave out the opening cysteine and the closing phenylalanine or tryptophan.

v_call: TRBV11-2; cdr3_length: 13; cdr3_aa: ASSPRVGSNYGYT
v_call: TRBV9; cdr3_length: 13; cdr3_aa: ASSVEDTTNYGYT
v_call: TRBV14; cdr3_length: 14; cdr3_aa: ASSKAEGMGVSPLH
v_call: TRBV4-1; cdr3_length: 12; cdr3_aa: ASSQLGLGGTQY
v_call: TRBV2; cdr3_length: 12; cdr3_aa: ASRDRAQGYGYT
v_call: TRBV7-3; cdr3_length: 9; cdr3_aa: ASRVAGELF
v_call: TRBV20-1; cdr3_length: 8; cdr3_aa: SAGAVEAF
v_call: TRBV20-1; cdr3_length: 12; cdr3_aa: SVATGRSSETQY
v_call: TRBV19; cdr3_length: 14; cdr3_aa: ASSTNRGQNIQPQH
v_call: TRBV20-1; cdr3_length: 12; cdr3_aa: SASGDRSNTEAF
v_call: TRBV9; cdr3_length: 13; cdr3_aa: ASSVMGTTNEKLF
v_call: TRBV10-1; cdr3_length: 13; cdr3_aa: ASSESRGGTGELF
v_call: TRBV6-6; cdr3_length: 12; cdr3_aa: ASSYAEGVTEAF
v_call: TRBV4-3; cdr3_length: 11; cdr3_aa: ASSRESNYGYT
v_call: TRBV20-1; cdr3_length: 12; cdr3_aa: SARDLGGTYEQY
v_call: TRBV11-2; cdr3_length: 14; cdr3_aa: ASSPIGQAVNEKLF
v_call: TRBV28; cdr3_length: 14; cdr3_aa: ASRRPGTGVNYGYT
v_call: TRBV7-9; cdr3_length: 14; cdr3_aa: ASSPRLAVSQETQY
v_call: TRBV7-8; cdr3_length: 15; cdr3_aa: ASSLVILAGLLETQY
v_call: TRBV12-3/TRBV12-4; cdr3_length: 9; cdr3_aa: ASRPGVGAF
v_call: TRBV5-1; cdr3_length: 8; cdr3_aa: ASSLIGQY
v_call: TRBV12-3/TRBV12-4; cdr3_length: 13; cdr3_aa: ASSLAEGTLEGYT
v_call: TRBV14; cdr3_length: 10; cdr3_aa: ASSQTGREAF
v_call: TRBV7-2; cdr3_length: 10; cdr3_aa: ASSIDRVGYT
v_call: TRBV11-2; cdr3_length: 9; cdr3_aa: ASSRFYKQY
v_call: TRBV29-1; cdr3_length: 12; cdr3_aa: SVERTGGPYGYT
v_call: TRBV4-1; cdr3_length: 13; cdr3_aa: ASSQEVAEAYGYT
v_call: TRBV24-1; cdr3_length: 12; cdr3_aa: ATSDSASSYEQY
v_call: TRBV28; cdr3_length: 11; cdr3_aa: ASSGPNSYEQY
v_call: TRBV29-1; cdr3_length: 10; cdr3_aa: SGRQGRKTQY
v_call: TRBV7-2; cdr3_length: 15; cdr3_aa: ASSLAHRTSGDNVLT
v_call: TRBV2; cdr3_length: 13; cdr3_aa: ASCQSQSPNTEAF
v_call: TRBV19; cdr3_length: 13; cdr3_aa: ASSRTGSYQETQY
v_call: TRBV10-3; cdr3_length: 10; cdr3_aa: AIRGGSETQY
v_call: TRBV7-9; cdr3_length: 12; cdr3_aa: ASSLRADNSPLH
v_call: TRBV7-2; cdr3_length: 12; cdr3_aa: ASKEPGTRDGYT
v_call: TRBV28; cdr3_length: 11; cdr3_aa: ASSLQDRGEQY
v_call: TRBV7-9; cdr3_length: 12; cdr3_aa: ASSRDGRNQPQH
v_call: TRBV19; cdr3_length: 13; cdr3_aa: ASSIKDRPNQPQY
v_call: TRBV4-1; cdr3_length: 15; cdr3_aa: ASSQDFRHRQNYGYT
v_call: TRBV29-1; cdr3_length: 12; cdr3_aa: SVEWPGRSYEQY
v_call: TRBV11-2; cdr3_length: 13; cdr3_aa: ASSSGLAGVYEQY